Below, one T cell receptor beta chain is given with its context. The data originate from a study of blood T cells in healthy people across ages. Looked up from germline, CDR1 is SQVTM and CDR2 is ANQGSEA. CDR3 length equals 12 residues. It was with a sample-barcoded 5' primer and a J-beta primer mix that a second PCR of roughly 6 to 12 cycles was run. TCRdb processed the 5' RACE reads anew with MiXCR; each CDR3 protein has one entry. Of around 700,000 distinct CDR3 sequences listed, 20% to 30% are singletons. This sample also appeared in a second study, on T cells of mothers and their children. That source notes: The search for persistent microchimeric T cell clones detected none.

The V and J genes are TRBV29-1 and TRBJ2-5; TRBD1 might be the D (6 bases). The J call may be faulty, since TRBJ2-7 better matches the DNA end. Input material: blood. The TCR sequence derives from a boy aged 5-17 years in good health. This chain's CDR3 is CSVVGARDEQYF. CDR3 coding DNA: TGCAGCGTTGTGGGGGCAAGGGACGAGCAGTACTTC.